Below are 30 T cell receptor beta chains sequenced from a single sample in a study of T-cell memory formation after mild COVID-19. In TCRdb, the 5' RACE reads were re-called with MiXCR into one record per CDR3 protein. Counted here are tens of thousands of distinct CDR3 sequences, less than 15% occurring once; the ten biggest clones make up about 28%. Source material: PBMCs or a T cell subset sorted from them (not recorded which). The origin of the receptors is an adult woman who had mild COVID-19 (a few samples of this study predate the infection). Cell type and time point are not known.

In its sample, this clonotype was seen a few times. The chain carries TRBV27 and TRBJ1-4; D is unclear. CDR3 length: 14 residues. Germline CDR1 is MNHEY and CDR2 is SMNVEV (reference sequence). The V end was cut by 7 bases, the J end by 0 bases, with 9 bases between. The CDR3 is CASIADATNEKLFF. The CDR3 DNA is TGTGCCAGCATTGCCGATGCAACTAATGAAAAACTGTTTTTT. Full variable domain (rest looked up from reference TRBV27 and TRBJ1-4): EAQVTQNPRYLITVTGKKLTVTCSQNMNHEYMSWYRQDPGLGLRQIYYSMNVEVTDKGDVPEGYKVSRKEKRNFPLILESPSPNQTSLYFCASIADATNEKLFFGSGTQLSVL.

V usage is TRBV3-1 and J usage is TRBJ1-5; D is unclear. The CDR3 extends over 16 amino acids. Looked up from germline, CDR1 is LGHDT and CDR2 is YNNKEL (reference sequence). Trimming cost V 2 bases and J 1 base, with 12 bases left between them. As DNA, the CDR3 is TGTGCCAGCAGCCAAAATATCGCAACCAGCAATCAGCCCCAGCATTTT. This codes for CASSQNIATSNQPQHF. Variable domain in full (rest from reference TRBV3-1 and TRBJ1-5): DTAVSQTPKYLVTQMGNDKSIKCEQNLGHDTMYWYKQDSKKFLKIMFSYNNKELIINETVPNRFSPKSPDKAHLNLHINSLELGDSAVYFCASSQNIATSNQPQHFGDGTRLSIL.

This clonotype was seen a handful of times. The CDR3 DNA sequence: TGTGCCAGCAGCCCCCGGGACAGGGCCTACGAGCAGTACTTC. Protein: CASSPRDRAYEQYF. The chain uses TRBV9 and TRBJ2-7, with 9 bases lining up with TRBD1. V shed 4 bases and J 2 bases; nucleotides not matched to a gene: 4. The CDR3 has 14 amino acids. Looked up from germline, CDR1 is SGDLS and CDR2 is YYNGEE.

V and J are TRBV19 and TRBJ2-7, with 8 positions matching TRBD1. The CDR3 covers 13 residues. V lost 6 bases to trimming and J lost 4 bases; unmatched junction nucleotides: 5. CDR1 is LNHDA and CDR2 is SQIVND in the germline V gene (reference sequence). The chain's CDR3 is CASSPDREYEQYF. The CDR3 DNA reads TGTGCCAGTAGCCCGGACAGGGAGTACGAGCAGTACTTC.

The rearrangement links TRBV29-1 to TRBJ1-1, with D hard to call. Germline V lookup: CDR1 SQVTM, CDR2 ANQGSEA. CDR3 length: 12 residues. V dropped 3 bases and J dropped 4 bases, with 9 bases sitting between them. The CDR3 sequence is CSVDVGGTEAFF. CDR3 coding DNA: TGCAGCGTTGATGTGGGTGGCACTGAAGCTTTCTTT.

V is TRBV29-1 and J is TRBJ2-5, with 16 bases fitting TRBD2. The V and J ends lost 6 bases and 5 bases, in that order; junction bases with no gene match: 6. This CDR3 has 15 residues. The germline CDR1 and CDR2 sequences are SQVTM and ANQGSEA. CDR3 coding DNA: TGCAGCGTGGGACTAGCGGGAGGGCCACTCGAGACCCAGTACTTC. Its protein product is CSVGLAGGPLETQYF.

This clonotype was counted at least ten times. This sequence joins TRBV20-1 and TRBJ2-7; 8 bases align to TRBD2. The junction had 12 bases not matched to a gene; V was cut back by 2 bases and J by 6 bases. The CDR3 is made up of 15 amino acids. The germline V gene has CDR1 DFQATT and CDR2 SNEGSKA (reference sequence). CDR3 region: CSARLTGTSSVEQYF. CDR3 in DNA: TGCAGTGCTAGACTTACCGGGACTAGTTCCGTCGAGCAGTACTTC.

The V call is TRBV20-1, the J call TRBJ2-5, with TRBD2 matching 16 bases. Germline-derived CDR1 and CDR2 are DFQATT and SNEGSKA (reference sequence). Unmatched junction bases numbered 7, after V lost 4 bases and J lost 5 bases. This CDR3 comprises 16 residues. CDR3 bases: TGCAGTGCTATAGGGACTAGCGGGGGGGCGTGGGAGACCCAGTACTTC. Its protein is CSAIGTSGGAWETQYF.

This rearrangement joins TRBV29-1 to TRBJ2-1, with TRBD2 identical over 9 bases. The CDR3 totals 15 residues. Germline-derived CDR1 and CDR2 are SQVTM and ANQGSEA. Trimming took 8 bases from V and 6 from J; bases not matched to a gene: 14. The CDR3 sequence is CSLSPLAGPSNEQFF. DNA of the CDR3: TGCAGCCTCAGCCCTCTAGCGGGGCCTTCCAATGAGCAGTTCTTC.

This clonotype was counted a few times. The chain has TRBV7-9 and TRBJ2-7; 9 bases line up with TRBD2. V dropped 5 bases and J dropped 4; count of bases not matched to a gene: 6. The CDR3 covers 14 residues. The germline V gene has CDR1 SEHNR and CDR2 FQNEAQ (reference sequence). This CDR3 is CASSPAGGLYEQYF. CDR3 in DNA: TGTGCCAGCAGCCCCGCGGGGGGGCTGTACGAGCAGTACTTC.

The chain has TRBV20-1 and TRBJ2-7, with 8 bases that match TRBD1. CDR1 is DFQATT, CDR2 SNEGSKA, per germline (reference sequence). This CDR3 comprises 13 residues. J was trimmed by 0 bases and V by 6 bases; bases with no gene match: 4. Written as DNA, the CDR3 is TGCAGTGCACGGACAGGGCGCTCCTACGAGCAGTACTTC. Its translation is CSARTGRSYEQYF.

V gene TRBV12-3 or TRBV12-4 combines with J gene TRBJ2-7, with a tentative D call TRBD1 (5 bases). V was trimmed by 2 bases and J by 8 bases, leaving 13 bases between them. The CDR3 is 13 amino acids. The DNA of the CDR3 is TGTGCCAGCAGTTTATCTAGGGGTAGCAAGCAGTACTTC. Translation gives CASSLSRGSKQYF.

This chain joins TRBV11-3 and TRBJ2-1; no definite D call. Germline CDR1 and CDR2: SGHNT and YENEEA. V was clipped by 4 bases and J by 8 bases, with 15 bases between them. The CDR3 contains 14 residues. CDR3 amino acids: CASSSAWDRYEQFF. The CDR3 DNA reads as TGTGCCAGCAGCTCCGCGTGGGATCGGTATGAGCAGTTCTTC.

The rearrangement uses TRBV6-5 and TRBJ2-1; 14 nucleotides align to TRBD2. V shed 3 bases, J shed 6 bases, and the junction held 7 bases outside the gene matches. The length of the CDR3 is 17 residues. Per germline, CDR1 MNHEY and CDR2 SVGAGI. DNA of the CDR3: TGTGCCAGCAGTTATTCCGGGACTAGCGGGAGAGGCAATGAGCAGTTCTTC. Translated, it gives CASSYSGTSGRGNEQFF.

The chain is built from TRBV10-2 and TRBJ2-7; no clear D gene. Deletions cut 2 bases from V and 6 bases from J, with 17 bases between. There are 15 residues in the CDR3. CDR1 is WSHSY, CDR2 SAAADI, per germline. DNA of the CDR3: TGCGCCAGCAGTGAGCCCCTTTCGGCCGTGCCCGAGCAGTACTTC. It encodes CASSEPLSAVPEQYF.

The chain has TRBV7-9 and TRBJ2-7; no clear D gene. The germline V gene encodes CDR1 SEHNR and CDR2 FQNEAQ (reference sequence). The CDR3 runs to 15 residues. Deletions cut 1 base from V and 3 bases from J, with 13 bases between. CDR3 in amino acids: CASSLVPSISYEQYF. In nucleotides, the CDR3 is TGTGCCAGCAGCTTAGTTCCGTCGATAAGCTACGAGCAGTACTTC.

The chain combines TRBV20-1 with TRBJ2-2, with 16 bases matching TRBD2. With V trimmed by 3 bases and J by 4 bases, 8 bases remained unmatched. The germline V gene has CDR1 DFQATT and CDR2 SNEGSKA (reference sequence). The CDR3 sequence is 18 residues long. The DNA for the CDR3 is TGCAGTGCTAGGGCTGGGACTAGCGGGAGGGGGGGCACCGGGGAGCTGTTTTTT. Translating gives CSARAGTSGRGGTGELFF.

The chain employs TRBV4-1 and TRBJ1-5; D unresolved. The CDR3 runs 17 residues. Germline assignment: CDR1 MGHRA and CDR2 YSYEKL. Trimming took 0 bases from V and 0 from J, leaving 12 bases between them. The CDR3 DNA follows: TGCGCCAGCAGCCAAGAAGGGCCAAGTTATAGCAATCAGCCCCAGCATTTT. The encoded protein is CASSQEGPSYSNQPQHF.

This rearrangement joins TRBV13 to TRBJ2-1; 11 bases are a match to TRBD2. The CDR3 loop spans 14 amino acids. The V gene's germline CDR1 is PRHDT and CDR2 FYEKMQ (reference sequence). V was clipped by 5 bases and J by 8 bases; unmatched bases: 5. This CDR3 reads CASSLGLAEHEQFF. Written as DNA, the CDR3 is TGTGCCAGCAGCCTGGGACTAGCGGAGCATGAGCAGTTCTTC. The full variable domain, with the rest looked up from reference TRBV13 and TRBJ2-1, is AAGVIQSPRHLIKEKRETATLKCYPIPRHDTVYWYQQGPGQDPQFLISFYEKMQSDKGSIPDRFSAQQFSDYHSELNMSSLELGDSALYFCASSLGLAEHEQFFGPGTRLTVL.

This clonotype was picked up a small number of times. The genes are TRBV4-3 and TRBJ2-7; tentatively, D is TRBD2 (7 bases). From germline, CDR1 is LGHNA and CDR2 YSLEER. V was trimmed by 0 bases and J by 6 bases, leaving 15 bases between them. This CDR3 region has 15 residues. CDR3 residues: CASSQESGARGEQYF. In DNA form, the CDR3 reads TGCGCCAGCAGCCAAGAGAGCGGGGCCAGGGGCGAGCAGTACTTC.

The chain combines TRBV20-1 with TRBJ1-6, with D possibly matching TRBD1 (5 bases). CDR3 length: 15 amino acids. Between the trimmed V and J ends, which lost 0 bases and 8 bases, there was a span of 14 bases. Germline CDR1 is DFQATT and CDR2 is SNEGSKA (reference sequence). CDR3 in amino acids: CSARDLWQGDSPLHF. The CDR3 DNA reads TGCAGTGCTAGAGATCTCTGGCAGGGCGATTCACCCCTCCACTTT.

The chain recombines TRBV27 with TRBJ1-1; a possible D gene is TRBD1 (5 bases). Germline loops: CDR1 MNHEY, CDR2 SMNVEV (reference sequence). This CDR3 has 16 amino acids. V was shortened by 2 bases and J by 3 bases, with 16 bases between the two germline ends. The CDR3 DNA reads TGTGCCAGCAGTTTAGGGTTCGGGGGGGAGGACACTGAAGCTTTCTTT. Translating it yields CASSLGFGGEDTEAFF.

This clonotype was found a few times. CDR3 DNA sequence: TGTGCCAGGTCCGGGACAGAGGTAGATGGCACAGATACGCAGTATTTT. Its protein product is CARSGTEVDGTDTQYF. V and J are TRBV30 and TRBJ2-3, with 7 bases aligning to TRBD1. Germline CDR1 reads GTSNPN; CDR2 reads SVGIG (reference sequence). The CDR3 covers 16 residues. Trimming at V came to 8 bases and at J to 1 base, leaving 15 bases not matched to a gene.

The chain has TRBV27 and TRBJ1-5; D gene ambiguous. In germline, CDR1 is MNHEY, CDR2 SMNVEV (reference sequence). Trimming shortened V by 6 bases and J by 6 bases, and 18 bases separated the two germline ends. The CDR3 is 15 amino acids. The CDR3 sequence is CASRPHVEVPQPQHF. Here the CDR3 DNA reads TGTGCCAGCAGACCCCACGTGGAAGTCCCTCAGCCCCAGCATTTT.

This clonotype was counted a few times. The CDR3 coding sequence is TGTGCCAGCAGCTTAACAGGGAGCTCCTACGAGCAGTACTTC. Protein product: CASSLTGSSYEQYF. This chain links TRBV7-9 with TRBJ2-7, with D tentatively TRBD1 (6 bases). Between the trimmed V and J ends, which lost 2 bases and 0 bases, there was a span of 8 bases. This CDR3 contains 14 residues. Per the germline V gene, CDR1 is SEHNR and CDR2 is FQNEAQ (reference sequence).

The CDR3 reads CASSSGQGYQPQHF. The CDR3 DNA is TGTGCCAGCAGCTCGGGACAGGGATATCAGCCCCAGCATTTT. The chain recombines TRBV7-9 with TRBJ1-5; 9 bases map to TRBD1. The V gene's germline CDR1 is SEHNR and CDR2 FQNEAQ (reference sequence). The CDR3 spans 14 residues. V lost 4 bases, J lost 5 bases, and 3 bases stayed unmatched.

This clonotype turned up a few times. The chain is built from TRBV2 and TRBJ2-7; possibly TRBD1 for D (6 bases). The CDR3 sequence is 14 residues long. Germline loops: CDR1 SNHLY, CDR2 FYNNEI. The V gene lost 1 base and the J gene lost 3 bases, with 10 bases spanning the gap. CDR3: CASSEGDTNYEQYF. The CDR3 coding sequence is TGTGCCAGCAGTGAAGGGGACACCAACTACGAGCAGTACTTC.

The chain employs TRBV20-1 and TRBJ2-7; D gene ambiguous. Between the trimmed V and J ends, which lost 5 bases and 5 bases, there was a span of 16 bases. Germline lookup yields CDR1 DFQATT and CDR2 SNEGSKA (reference sequence). This CDR3 comprises 13 residues. The CDR3 loop reads CSAPWRNNDEQYF. For the CDR3, the DNA is TGCAGTGCTCCCTGGCGGAATAACGACGAGCAGTACTTC.

The sample holds many counts of this clonotype. The CDR3: CASSFVDTTGELFF. CDR3 bases: TGTGCCAGCAGTTTCGTGGACACCACCGGGGAGCTGTTTTTT. The J gene is TRBJ2-2, the V gene TRBV12-3 or TRBV12-4; a weak D match, TRBD1 (5 bases). The CDR3 is 14 residues long. V lost 3 bases and J 4 bases, leaving 9 bases between the germline ends.

The chain couples TRBV5-6 to TRBJ2-2; D might be TRBD1 (6 bases). This CDR3 is 16 amino acids long. Germline CDR1 is SGHDT and CDR2 is YYEEEE. V was shortened by 4 bases and J by 7 bases, with 20 bases between the two germline ends. The DNA for the CDR3 is TGTGCCAGCAGCCAAGACCAGGACAGCACTGGCGGGGAGCTGTTTTTT. Translation gives CASSQDQDSTGGELFF.